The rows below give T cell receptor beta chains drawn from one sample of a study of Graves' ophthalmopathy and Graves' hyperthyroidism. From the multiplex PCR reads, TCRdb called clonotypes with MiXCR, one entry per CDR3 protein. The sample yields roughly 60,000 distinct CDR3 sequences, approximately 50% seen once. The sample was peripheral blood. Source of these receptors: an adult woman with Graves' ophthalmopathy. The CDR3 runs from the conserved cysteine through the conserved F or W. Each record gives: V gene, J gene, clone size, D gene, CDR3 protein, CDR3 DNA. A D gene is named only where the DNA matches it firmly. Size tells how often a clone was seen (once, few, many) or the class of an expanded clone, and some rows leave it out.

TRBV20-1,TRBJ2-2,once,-,CSARRAAGELFF,TGCAGTGCGCGGAGGGCTGCCGGGGAGCTGTTTTTT
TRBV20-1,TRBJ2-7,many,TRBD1,CSANDLGQGPYEQYF,TGCAGTGCTAATGACCTGGGACAGGGCCCCTACGAGCAGTACTTC
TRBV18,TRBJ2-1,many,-,CASSPPSANYNEQFF,TGTGCCAGCTCACCACCATCCGCCAATTACAATGAGCAGTTCTTC
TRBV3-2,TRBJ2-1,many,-,CASTNPVALSYNEQFF,TGTGCCAGCACCAACCCCGTAGCGCTCTCCTACAATGAGCAGTTCTTC
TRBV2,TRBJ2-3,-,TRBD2,CASSKLAGVTPQGRTDTQYF,TGTGCCAGCAGTAAACTAGCGGGAGTCACACCCCAAGGGCGCACAGATACGCAGTATTTT
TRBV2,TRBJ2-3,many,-,CASSYTGTRTDTQYF,TGTGCCAGCAGCTACACCGGGACACGCACAGATACGCAGTATTTT
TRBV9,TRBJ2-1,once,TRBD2,CASSSGTSGGYYNEQFF,TGTGCCAGCAGCAGCGGGACTAGCGGGGGGTACTACAATGAGCAGTTCTTC
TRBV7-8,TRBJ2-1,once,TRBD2,CASKLAGGGYNEQFF,TGTGCCAGTAAGCTGGCGGGAGGAGGCTACAATGAGCAGTTCTTC
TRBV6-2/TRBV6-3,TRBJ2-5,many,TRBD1,CASSSGQGFQETQYF,TGTGCCAGCAGTTCGGGACAGGGCTTCCAAGAGACCCAGTACTTC
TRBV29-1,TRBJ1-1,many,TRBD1,CSVETPRQGRVTFF,TGCAGCGTTGAGACCCCCCGACAGGGTCGGGTAACTTTCTTT
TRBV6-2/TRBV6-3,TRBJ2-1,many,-,CASSYDSSYNEQFF,TGTGCCAGCAGTTACGACAGCTCCTACAATGAGCAGTTCTTC
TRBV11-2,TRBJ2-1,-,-,CASSFGVYEQFF,TGTGCCAGCAGTTTCGGGGTCTATGAGCAGTTCTTC
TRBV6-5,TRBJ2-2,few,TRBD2,CASSYGGQGLAGVRRGAVF,TGTGCCAGCAGTTACGGAGGCCAGGGACTAGCGGGAGTACGGCGGGGAGCTGTTTTT
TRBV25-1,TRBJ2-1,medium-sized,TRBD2,CASSDTSGLPSGEQFF,TGTGCCAGCAGTGATACTAGCGGACTACCCTCGGGTGAGCAGTTCTTC
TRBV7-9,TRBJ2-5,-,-,CARSLDSTQETQYF,TGTGCCAGAAGCTTAGACAGTACCCAAGAGACCCAGTACTTC
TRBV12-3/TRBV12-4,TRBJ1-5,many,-,CASSGQIEPQHF,TGTGCCAGCAGCGGACAGATCGAGCCCCAGCATTTT
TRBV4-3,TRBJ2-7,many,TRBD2,CASSQGSSGRSEQYF,TGCGCCAGCAGCCAAGGGAGTAGCGGGAGGTCGGAGCAGTACTTC
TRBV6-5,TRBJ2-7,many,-,CASSPTGTEAYEQYF,TGTGCCAGCAGTCCGACCGGGACGGAGGCCTACGAGCAGTACTTC
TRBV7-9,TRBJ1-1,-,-,CASSSSLAGAFF,TGTGCCAGCAGCTCCTCACTAGCGGGAGCTTTCTTT
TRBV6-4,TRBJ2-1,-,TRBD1,CASCDSGDRGNEQFF,TGTGCCAGCTGTGACTCCGGGGACAGAGGCAATGAGCAGTTCTTC